This TCR beta chain was recorded in a study of beta chain features in type 1 diabetes. Study context: The study examined roughly 100 million sorted cells across all samples. General observations from the study: TCRB CDR3 length was moderately but significantly reduced in all four CD4+ subsets of Type 1 diabetes patients.

There are 11 residues in the CDR3. Germline V gene sequence: CDR1 SQVTM, CDR2 ANQGSEA. Trimming took 7 bases from V and 1 from J, leaving 7 bases between them. TCRB transcripts that were expressed got sequenced, as all of the isolated RNA had been reverse transcribed. Produced via immunoSEQ multiplex PCR; TCRdb's table is partial and in-frame only. The sample yields 400,000 to 450,000 clones, 14% seen once. Purity of each sorted population was above 95%. This clone was found a few times. As yet, its antigen is unknown. This chain joins TRBV29-1 and TRBJ1-2, with D maybe TRBD1 (5 bases). The TCR comes from a man in his thirties or forties in good health. The source material was naive CD4+ T cells from blood. As DNA, the CDR3 is TGCAGCGCGACAGTTAACTATGGCTACACCTTC. Translated, it gives CSATVNYGYTF. The full variable domain, its missing parts supplied by reference TRBV29-1 and TRBJ1-2, is SAVISQKPSRDICQRGTSLTIQCQVDSQVTMMFWYRQQPGQSLTLIATANQGSEATYESGFVIDKFPISRPNLTFSTLTVSNMSPEDSSIYLCSATVNYGYTFGSGTRLTVV.